This T cell receptor (beta chain) was found in a study of blood T cell repertoires in COVID-19. Repertoires were generated with immunoSEQ multiplex PCR, while TCRdb's copy carries only in-frame clones and drops some. This table holds hundreds of thousands of clones, around 91% found once. This CDR3 region has 18 residues. J lost 10 bases, V lost 0 bases, and 14 bases had no gene match. The germline V gene has CDR1 MNHEY and CDR2 SVGEGT. Sequencing was done on a sample of peripheral blood. The source of this sequence is a woman under 30 who had recovered from COVID-19. V and J are TRBV6-2 or TRBV6-3 and TRBJ2-1; TRBD2 matches at 11 bases. The CDR3 DNA is TGTGCCAGCAGTTACTCTCTATTTAGCGGGAGGGTAGTGCCGGAGCAGTTCTTC. Translating gives CASSYSLFSGRVVPEQFF.